This T cell receptor beta chain stems from a study of T-cell memory formation after mild COVID-19. Germline CDR1 LGHNA, CDR2 YSLEER. Trimming stripped 4 bases from V and 7 bases from J, with 16 bases between. The CDR3 contains 14 residues. MiXCR was run by TCRdb on the 5' RACE reads, yielding one entry per CDR3 protein. The sample consists of roughly 110,000 distinct CDR3 sequences, about 15% of them appearing once. This clonotype was picked up many times. The J gene is TRBJ1-1, the V gene TRBV4-3; D ambiguous. Sequencing was performed on PBMCs or a T cell subset sorted from them (not recorded which). This receptor was identified in a man aged 18 to 35 who had mild COVID-19 (a few samples of this study predate the infection). Cell type and time point are not known. In DNA, the CDR3 is TGCGCCAGCAGCCCTAAGAGGCTAATGGGTGAAGCTTTCTTT. Translating gives CASSPKRLMGEAFF.